Following are 13 T cell receptor beta chains from one sample sequenced in a study of persistence of HIV-infected CD4 T cells. This was the immunoSEQ version 4 assay in survey mode. The protocol was immunoSEQ multiplex PCR, while the TCRdb copy is restricted to in-frame clones and leaves out a portion. This table has around 47,000 clones, roughly nine tenths appearing once. Their antigens remain unidentified. Anti-CD3/anti-CD28 beads served as a nonspecific positive control stimulus. CD4+ T cells upregulating both CD40 ligand and CD69 were sorted as responding cells. Sequenced material: CD4+ T cells sorted from PBMCs after roughly 19-hour stimulation, taken from a patient who received antiretroviral therapy. These receptors were collected from an adult man with HIV who was CMV-seropositive.

V is TRBV30 and J is TRBJ1-4; weak D call: TRBD1 (5 bases). Germline V gene lookup returns CDR1 GTSNPN and CDR2 SVGIG (reference sequence). The CDR3 length is 13 residues. V shed 0 bases and J shed 6 bases, with 8 bases lying between them. For the CDR3, the DNA is TGTGCCTGGAGTGTACAGGCTTATGAAAAACTGTTTTTT. Protein product: CAWSVQAYEKLFF.

This chain joins TRBV28 and TRBJ1-5; no firm D call. V lost 6 bases and J lost 4, with 7 bases in between. The CDR3 spans 12 residues. The germline gives CDR1 MDHEN, CDR2 SYDVKM. The CDR3 spells CASRRRNQPQHF. DNA of the CDR3: TGTGCCAGCAGACGAAGGAATCAGCCCCAGCATTTT.

This chain joins TRBV18 and TRBJ1-4; D call uncertain. The CDR3 loop spans 17 amino acids. Germline lookup yields CDR1 KGHSH and CDR2 LQKENI. V was clipped by 2 bases and J by 0 bases, with 13 bases between them. The chain's CDR3 is CASSPARAEATNEKLFF. Here the CDR3 DNA reads TGTGCCAGCTCACCAGCCCGGGCAGAAGCAACTAATGAAAAACTGTTTTTT. The variable domain in full, completed from reference TRBV18 and TRBJ1-4, reads NAGVMQNPRHLVRRRGQEARLRCSPMKGHSHVYWYRQLPEEGLKFMVYLQKENIIDESGMPKERFSAEFPKEGPSILRIQQVVRGDSAAYFCASSPARAEATNEKLFFGSGTQLSVL.

CDR3 sequence: CASSRNYGYTF. The DNA of the CDR3 is TGTGCCAGCAGCAGAAACTATGGCTACACCTTC. The gene calls are TRBV28 and TRBJ1-2, with unresolved D. Germline CDR1 reads MDHEN; CDR2 reads SYDVKM. The CDR3 length is 11 residues. V dropped 6 bases and J dropped 2 bases, with 4 bases sitting between them.

The chain carries TRBV10-2 and TRBJ1-1; no definite D call. The CDR3 is made up of 12 amino acids. The ends were cut back, 4 bases at V and 1 base at J, with 4 bases in the middle. Germline loops: CDR1 WSHSY, CDR2 SAAADI. As DNA, the CDR3 is TGCGCCAGCAGTGGGGCGAACACTGAAGCTTTCTTT. Translation: CASSGANTEAFF.

The chain links TRBV5-1 to TRBJ2-5; D might be TRBD1 or TRBD2, each matching 6 bases. The CDR3 sequence is 14 residues long. The ends were cut back, 5 bases at V and 1 base at J, with 12 bases in the middle. From germline, CDR1 is SGHRS and CDR2 YFSETQ. The chain's CDR3 is CASRPGGPQETQYF. CDR3 nucleotide sequence: TGCGCCAGCAGACCCGGGGGCCCCCAAGAGACCCAGTACTTC.

The V and J genes are TRBV27 and TRBJ2-1, with D possibly TRBD1 on 6 matching bases. CDR1 is MNHEY, CDR2 SMNVEV, per germline (reference sequence). The CDR3 is 15 amino acids. Trimming removed 7 bases from V and 0 bases from J, with 13 bases in between. The chain's CDR3 is CASTPGQSSYNEQFF. The CDR3 nucleotides are TGTGCCAGCACCCCTGGACAGAGCTCCTACAATGAGCAGTTCTTC.

The chain joins TRBV5-1 to TRBJ2-7, with 7 bases that match TRBD2. The V segment lost 4 bases and the J segment 2 bases; nucleotides outside the gene matches: 12. The CDR3 has 16 residues. CDR1 is SGHRS and CDR2 is YFSETQ in the germline V gene. The CDR3 nucleotides read TGCGCCAGCAGCACCGAACCGGGACTACCCCCCTACGAGCAGTACTTC. Its protein product is CASSTEPGLPPYEQYF.

The J gene is TRBJ2-7, the V gene TRBV18; 7 bases line up with TRBD1. Germline V gene data show CDR1 as KGHSH and CDR2 as LQKENI. This CDR3 has 13 residues. With V trimmed by 4 bases and J by 3 bases, 3 bases remained unmatched. CDR3: CASSLAGGYEQYF. In DNA, the CDR3 is TGTGCCAGCTCACTTGCAGGGGGCTACGAGCAGTACTTC.

J is TRBJ1-3 and V is TRBV18; possible D gene TRBD1, 5 bases. The CDR3 runs to 13 residues. Germline CDR1 and CDR2: KGHSH and LQKENI. Between the trimmed V and J ends, which lost 3 bases and 3 bases, there was a span of 6 bases. Here the CDR3 DNA reads TGTGCCAGCTCACCGGGGGATGGAAACACCATATATTTT. Amino acid sequence: CASSPGDGNTIYF.

The chain couples TRBV10-2 to TRBJ2-3; TRBD2 matches 8 bases. The J segment lost 4 bases and the V segment lost 7 bases, leaving 10 bases of the junction unmatched. Per germline, CDR1 WSHSY and CDR2 SAAADI. This CDR3 has 15 residues. The CDR3: CASTQTGGPADTQYF. In nucleotides, the CDR3 is TGCGCCAGCACTCAAACGGGGGGGCCGGCAGATACGCAGTATTTT.

The chain employs TRBV3-1 (or the pseudogene TRBV3-2) and TRBJ2-3; possibly TRBD2 for D (7 bases). Per the germline V gene, CDR1 is LGHDT and CDR2 is YNNKEL (reference sequence). The CDR3 sequence is 15 residues long. Trimming removed 4 bases at V and 2 bases at J, with 13 bases between. The CDR3 protein is CASSPRGGATDTQYF. DNA for the CDR3: TGTGCCAGCAGCCCAAGGGGGGGGGCCACAGATACGCAGTATTTT.

The rearrangement links TRBV19 to TRBJ2-4, with 8 positions matching TRBD1. The CDR3 sequence is 15 residues long. Germline V CDR1 and CDR2: LNHDA, SQIVND (reference sequence). J lost 3 bases, V lost 5 bases, and 6 bases had no gene match. The CDR3 protein is CASSEQGDGKNIQYF. CDR3 in DNA: TGTGCCAGTAGTGAACAGGGGGACGGCAAAAACATTCAGTACTTC.